The 8 T cell receptor beta chains reported below all come from one sample, sequenced in a study of CD8 T cells in ankylosing spondylitis (dated by TCRdb to about 2017). Libraries were constructed by 5' RACE. For sequencing, an Illumina HiSeq 2500 was employed. TCRdb reprocessed the public reads (quality trimming at Q25 with fastp, clone calling with MiXCR) and kept in-frame beta chains. Identical CDR3 protein sequences are pooled into one entry, listed with their most common genes and DNA. The sample data list approximately 250,000 distinct CDR3 sequences, and approximately 8% of these were observed just once. Jointly, the top ten make up roughly 5% of the sample. The material sequenced was blood, either unsorted or a sorted T cell fraction (not recorded which). The receptors here all came from a female donor with ankylosing spondylitis or in good health (not recorded which).

On this clonotype: A read error may account for a junction end that differs from germline. The rearrangement links TRBV7-9 to TRBJ2-6; D call uncertain. Germline V CDR1 and CDR2: SEHNR, FQNEAQ (reference sequence). This CDR3 has 16 residues. CDR3 in amino acids: CTSSLDGDSGANVLTF. The CDR3 nucleotides are TGTACCAGCAGCTTGGACGGCGACTCTGGGGCCAACGTCCTGACTTTC.

This clonotype occurred many times. The chain joins TRBV30 to TRBJ2-7; D gene unclear. Between the trimmed V and J ends, which lost 0 bases and 3 bases, there was a span of 9 bases. Germline V CDR1 and CDR2: GTSNPN, SVGIG (reference sequence). CDR3 length equals 13 residues. The CDR3 sequence: CAWSVNSYYEQYF. The DNA of the CDR3 is TGTGCCTGGAGTGTAAACTCTTACTACGAGCAGTACTTC.

This clonotype showed up many times. This chain uses TRBV20-1 with TRBJ1-5, with 8 positions matching TRBD1. CDR3 size: 13 residues. Germline CDR1 reads DFQATT; CDR2 reads SNEGSKA (reference sequence). Trimming at V came to 4 bases and at J to 6 bases, leaving 5 bases not matched to a gene. CDR3 nucleotide sequence: TGCAGTGCTACGACAGGGGAGCTTCAGCCCCAGCATTTT. It specifies CSATTGELQPQHF.

Many counts were recorded for this clonotype. V is TRBV7-2 and J is TRBJ2-7; 7 nucleotides align to TRBD2. Per the germline V gene, CDR1 is SGHTA and CDR2 is FQGNSA. The J segment lost 3 bases and the V segment lost 6 bases, leaving 8 bases of the junction unmatched. The CDR3 runs 14 residues. CDR3 sequence: CASSPRERGYEQYF. The CDR3 DNA reads as TGTGCCAGCAGTCCCCGGGAGCGGGGCTACGAGCAGTACTTC.

This clonotype was counted many times. The V call is TRBV25-1, the J call TRBJ2-2; 9 bases align to TRBD1. The germline V gene has CDR1 MGHDK and CDR2 SYGVNS. With V trimmed by 5 bases and J by 3 bases, 7 bases remained unmatched. This CDR3 is 16 amino acids long. The CDR3 region has the DNA TGTGCCAGCAGTCCGCTGACAGGGGGGTACACCGGGGAGCTGTTTTTT. It specifies CASSPLTGGYTGELFF.

This clonotype was counted ten times or more. V and J are TRBV20-1 and TRBJ2-1; 10 bases fit TRBD2. The CDR3 runs to 14 residues. J was trimmed by 5 bases and V by 3 bases; bases with no gene match: 4. Germline CDR1 DFQATT, CDR2 SNEGSKA (reference sequence). CDR3 loop: CSASSLAGDNEQFF. CDR3 sequence (DNA): TGCAGTGCTAGTTCTCTAGCGGGAGACAATGAGCAGTTCTTC.

This clonotype was observed at least ten times. The rearrangement joins TRBV20-1 to TRBJ2-7; D is possibly TRBD1 (6 bases). Germline-derived CDR1 and CDR2 are DFQATT and SNEGSKA (reference sequence). With 6 bases removed from V and 3 bases from J, the gap between germline ends came to 21 bases. The CDR3 consists of 15 residues. CDR3: CSAQPPLQGFYEQYF. CDR3 nucleotides: TGCAGTGCGCAACCCCCGCTACAGGGTTTCTACGAGCAGTACTTC.

This clonotype was found many times. J is TRBJ2-7 and V is TRBV19, with D unclear. Per the germline V gene, CDR1 is LNHDA and CDR2 is SQIVND (reference sequence). The CDR3 is made up of 13 amino acids. V was trimmed by 5 bases and J by 2 bases, leaving 10 bases between them. CDR3 sequence: CASSVRLAYEQYF. The CDR3 region has the DNA TGTGCCAGTAGTGTCCGGCTAGCCTACGAGCAGTACTTC.